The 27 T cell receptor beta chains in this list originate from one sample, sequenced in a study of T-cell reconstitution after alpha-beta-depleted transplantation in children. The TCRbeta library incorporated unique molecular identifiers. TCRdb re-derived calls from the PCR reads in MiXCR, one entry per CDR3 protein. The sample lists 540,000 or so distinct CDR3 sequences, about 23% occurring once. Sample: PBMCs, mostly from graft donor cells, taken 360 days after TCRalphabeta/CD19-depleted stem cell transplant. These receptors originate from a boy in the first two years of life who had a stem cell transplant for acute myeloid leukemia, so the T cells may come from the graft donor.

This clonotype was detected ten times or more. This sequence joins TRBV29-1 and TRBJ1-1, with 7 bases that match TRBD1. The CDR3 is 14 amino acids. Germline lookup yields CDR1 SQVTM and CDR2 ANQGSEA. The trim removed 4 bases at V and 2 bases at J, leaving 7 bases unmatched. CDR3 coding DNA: TGCAGCGTTGCCCTTGGACAGGCCAACACTGAAGCTTTCTTT. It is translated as CSVALGQANTEAFF.

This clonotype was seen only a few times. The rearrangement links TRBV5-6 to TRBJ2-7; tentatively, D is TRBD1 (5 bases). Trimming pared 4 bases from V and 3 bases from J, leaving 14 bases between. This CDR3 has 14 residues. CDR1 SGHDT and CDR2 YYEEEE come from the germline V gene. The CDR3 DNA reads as TGTGCCAGCAGCCTTCCAGGGTCAGTCTACGAGCAGTACGTC. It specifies CASSLPGSVYEQYV.

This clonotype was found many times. CDR3 nucleotide sequence: TGTGCCAGCAGCTTGCCAGGGGGCGCCGATTCACCCCTCCACTTT. Its translation is CASSLPGGADSPLHF. The gene calls are TRBV7-2 and TRBJ1-6, with 8 bases aligning to TRBD1. With 3 bases clipped from V and 8 bases from J, the junction kept 6 bases outside the gene matches. This CDR3 contains 15 residues. In germline, CDR1 is SGHTA, CDR2 FQGNSA. The complete variable domain, with remaining parts taken from reference TRBV7-2 and TRBJ1-6, reads GAGVSQSPSNKVTEKGKDVELRCDPISGHTALYWYRQSLGQGLEFLIYFQGNSAPDKSGLPSDRFSAERTGGSVSTLTIQRTQQEDSAVYLCASSLPGGADSPLHFGNGTRLTVT.

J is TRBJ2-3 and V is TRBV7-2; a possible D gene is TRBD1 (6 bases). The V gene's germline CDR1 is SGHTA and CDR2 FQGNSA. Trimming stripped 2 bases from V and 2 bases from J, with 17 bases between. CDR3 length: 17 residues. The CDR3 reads CASSLPGQGPPTDTQYF. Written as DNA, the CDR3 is TGTGCCAGCAGCTTACCCGGGCAGGGGCCCCCCACAGATACGCAGTATTTT.

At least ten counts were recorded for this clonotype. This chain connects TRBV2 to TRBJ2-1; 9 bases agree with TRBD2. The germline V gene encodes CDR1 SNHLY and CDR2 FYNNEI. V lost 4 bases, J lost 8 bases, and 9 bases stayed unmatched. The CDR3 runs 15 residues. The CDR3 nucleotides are TGTGCCAGCAGTGTCGGAGCGGGGGGTAGGGATGAGCAGTTCTTC. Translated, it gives CASSVGAGGRDEQFF.

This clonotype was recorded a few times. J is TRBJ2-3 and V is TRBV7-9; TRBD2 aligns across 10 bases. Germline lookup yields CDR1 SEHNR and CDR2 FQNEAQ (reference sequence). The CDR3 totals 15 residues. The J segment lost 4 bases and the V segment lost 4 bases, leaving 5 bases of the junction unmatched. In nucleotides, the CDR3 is TGTGCCAGCAGCTCTCTAGCGGGGGAGGCAGATACGCAGTATTTT. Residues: CASSSLAGEADTQYF.

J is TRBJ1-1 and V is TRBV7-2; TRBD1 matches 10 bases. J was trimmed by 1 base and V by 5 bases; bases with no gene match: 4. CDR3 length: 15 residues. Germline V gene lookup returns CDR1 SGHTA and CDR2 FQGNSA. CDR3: CASSQRDRGNTEAFF. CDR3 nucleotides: TGTGCCAGCAGCCAGAGGGACAGGGGGAACACTGAAGCTTTCTTT. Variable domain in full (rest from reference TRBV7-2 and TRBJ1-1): GAGVSQSPSNKVTEKGKDVELRCDPISGHTALYWYRQSLGQGLEFLIYFQGNSAPDKSGLPSDRFSAERTGGSVSTLTIQRTQQEDSAVYLCASSQRDRGNTEAFFGQGTRLTVV.

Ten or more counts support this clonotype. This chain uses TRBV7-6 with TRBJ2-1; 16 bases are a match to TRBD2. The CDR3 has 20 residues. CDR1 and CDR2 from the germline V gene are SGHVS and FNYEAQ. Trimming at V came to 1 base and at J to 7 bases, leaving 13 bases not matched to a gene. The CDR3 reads CASSLVGTSGGAISLNEQFF. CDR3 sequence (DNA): TGTGCCAGCAGCTTAGTTGGGACTAGCGGGGGGGCTATCTCTTTGAATGAGCAGTTCTTC.

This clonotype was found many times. The DNA for the CDR3 is TGCGCCAGCAGCCAAGGAATCACAGGGTACGGGGCCTACGAGCAGTACTTC. Translating gives CASSQGITGYGAYEQYF. The chain has TRBV4-1 and TRBJ2-7; tentative D call: TRBD1 (6 bases). Germline loops: CDR1 MGHRA, CDR2 YSYEKL. The CDR3 has 17 amino acids. The V end lost 1 base, the J end lost 2 bases, and 18 bases lay between the germline ends.

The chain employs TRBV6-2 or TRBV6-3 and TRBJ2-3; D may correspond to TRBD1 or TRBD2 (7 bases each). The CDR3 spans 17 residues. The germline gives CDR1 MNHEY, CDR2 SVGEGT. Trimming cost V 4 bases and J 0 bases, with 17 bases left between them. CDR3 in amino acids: CASSSQGGGTSTDTQYF. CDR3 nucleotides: TGTGCCAGCAGTTCCCAGGGGGGGGGGACGAGCACAGATACGCAGTATTTT.

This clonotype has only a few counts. For the CDR3, the DNA is TGCAGTGCAACACAGGGGGCGGGGGAAAAACTGTTTTTT. Translating it yields CSATQGAGEKLFF. This rearrangement joins TRBV20-1 to TRBJ1-4, with TRBD1 matching over 9 bases. V shed 6 bases, J shed 8 bases, and the junction held 7 bases outside the gene matches. CDR1 and CDR2 from the germline V gene are DFQATT and SNEGSKA (reference sequence). This CDR3 comprises 13 residues.

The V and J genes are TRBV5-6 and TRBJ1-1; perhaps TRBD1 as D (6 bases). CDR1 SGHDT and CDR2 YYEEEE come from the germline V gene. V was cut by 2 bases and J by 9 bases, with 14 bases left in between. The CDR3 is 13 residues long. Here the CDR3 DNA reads TGTGCCAGCAGCTTTGAAGGGGGACCTAAAGCTTTCTTT. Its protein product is CASSFEGGPKAFF.

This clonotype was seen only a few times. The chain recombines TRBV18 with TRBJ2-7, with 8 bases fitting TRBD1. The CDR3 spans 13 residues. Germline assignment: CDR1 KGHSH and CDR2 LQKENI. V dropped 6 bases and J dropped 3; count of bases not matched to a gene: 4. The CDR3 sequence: CASSPDRDYEQYV. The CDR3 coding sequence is TGTGCCAGCTCCCCGGACAGGGACTACGAGCAGTACGTC.

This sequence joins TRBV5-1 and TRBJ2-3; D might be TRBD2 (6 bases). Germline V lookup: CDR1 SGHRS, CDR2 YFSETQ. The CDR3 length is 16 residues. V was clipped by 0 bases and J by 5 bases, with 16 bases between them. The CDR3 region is CASSLATGEWGDTQYF. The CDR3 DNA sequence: TGCGCCAGCAGCTTGGCCACGGGGGAGTGGGGAGATACGCAGTATTTT.

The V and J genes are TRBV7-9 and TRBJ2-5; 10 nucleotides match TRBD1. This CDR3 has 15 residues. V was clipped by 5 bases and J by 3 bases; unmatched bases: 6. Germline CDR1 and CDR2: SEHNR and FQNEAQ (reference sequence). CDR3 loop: CASSRDRGWEETQYF. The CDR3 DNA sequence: TGTGCCAGCAGCCGGGACAGGGGATGGGAAGAGACCCAGTACTTC.

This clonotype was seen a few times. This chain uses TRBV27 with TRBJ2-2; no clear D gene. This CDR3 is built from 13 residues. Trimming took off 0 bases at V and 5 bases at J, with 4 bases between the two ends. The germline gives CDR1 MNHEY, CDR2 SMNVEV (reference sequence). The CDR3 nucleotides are TGTGCCAGCAGTTTATCCCAAACCGGGGAGCTGTTTTTT. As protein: CASSLSQTGELFF.

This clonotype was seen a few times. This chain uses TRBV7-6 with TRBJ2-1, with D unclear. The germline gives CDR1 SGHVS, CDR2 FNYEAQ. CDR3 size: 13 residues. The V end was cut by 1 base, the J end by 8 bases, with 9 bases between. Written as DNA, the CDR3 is TGTGCCAGCAGCTTAGGGACGGCGGATGAGCAGTTCTTC. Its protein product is CASSLGTADEQFF.

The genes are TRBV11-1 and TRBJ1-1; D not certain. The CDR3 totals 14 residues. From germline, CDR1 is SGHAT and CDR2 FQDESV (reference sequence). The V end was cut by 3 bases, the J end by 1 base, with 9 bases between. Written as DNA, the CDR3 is TGTGCCAGCAGCTTGACCAGCCCGAACACTGAAGCTTTCTTT. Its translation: CASSLTSPNTEAFF.

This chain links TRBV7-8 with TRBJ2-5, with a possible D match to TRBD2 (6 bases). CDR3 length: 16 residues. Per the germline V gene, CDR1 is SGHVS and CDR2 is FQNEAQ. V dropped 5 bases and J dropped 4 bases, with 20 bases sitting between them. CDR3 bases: TGTGCCAGCAGCCGCCGGAGGGAGATACAGCCAGAGACCCAGTACTTC. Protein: CASSRRREIQPETQYF.

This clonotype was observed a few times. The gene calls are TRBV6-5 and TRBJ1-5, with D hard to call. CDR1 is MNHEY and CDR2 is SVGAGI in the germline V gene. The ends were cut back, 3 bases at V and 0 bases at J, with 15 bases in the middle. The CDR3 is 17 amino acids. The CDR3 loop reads CASSYGSTLYSNQPQHF. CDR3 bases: TGTGCCAGCAGTTATGGTTCGACCCTGTATAGCAATCAGCCCCAGCATTTT.

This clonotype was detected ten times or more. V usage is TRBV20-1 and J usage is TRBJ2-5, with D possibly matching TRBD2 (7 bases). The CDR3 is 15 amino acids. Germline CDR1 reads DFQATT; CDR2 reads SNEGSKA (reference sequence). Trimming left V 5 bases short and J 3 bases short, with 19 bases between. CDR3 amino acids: CSAALPRGAKETQYF. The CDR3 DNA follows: TGCAGTGCTGCCCTGCCTCGGGGGGCCAAAGAGACCCAGTACTTC.

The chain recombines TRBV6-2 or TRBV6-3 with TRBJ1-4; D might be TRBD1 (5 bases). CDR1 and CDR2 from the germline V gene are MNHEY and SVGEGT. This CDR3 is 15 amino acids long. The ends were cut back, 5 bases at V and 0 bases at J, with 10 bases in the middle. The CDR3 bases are TGTGCCAGCAGTCTACCAGGGTCAACTAATGAAAAACTGTTTTTT. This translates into CASSLPGSTNEKLFF.

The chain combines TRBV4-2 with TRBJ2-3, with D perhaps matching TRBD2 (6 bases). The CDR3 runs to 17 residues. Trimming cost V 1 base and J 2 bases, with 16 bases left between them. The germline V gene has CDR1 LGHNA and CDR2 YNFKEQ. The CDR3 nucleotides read TGTGCCAGCAGCCAAGGTTGGCCGACTAGGGACACAGATACGCAGTATTTT. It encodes CASSQGWPTRDTDTQYF.

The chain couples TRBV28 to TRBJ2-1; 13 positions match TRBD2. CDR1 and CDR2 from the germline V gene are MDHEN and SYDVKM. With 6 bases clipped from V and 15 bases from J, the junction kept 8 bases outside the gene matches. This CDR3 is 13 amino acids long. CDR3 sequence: CASSRTSGGAMFF. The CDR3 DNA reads TGTGCCAGCAGCCGAACTAGCGGGGGGGCTATGTTCTTC.

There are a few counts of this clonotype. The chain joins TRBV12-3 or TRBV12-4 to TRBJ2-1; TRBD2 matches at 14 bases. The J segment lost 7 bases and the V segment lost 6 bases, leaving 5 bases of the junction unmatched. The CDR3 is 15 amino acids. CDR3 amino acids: CASRPGTSGGNEQFF. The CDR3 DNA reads TGTGCCAGCAGACCGGGGACTAGCGGGGGTAATGAGCAGTTCTTC.

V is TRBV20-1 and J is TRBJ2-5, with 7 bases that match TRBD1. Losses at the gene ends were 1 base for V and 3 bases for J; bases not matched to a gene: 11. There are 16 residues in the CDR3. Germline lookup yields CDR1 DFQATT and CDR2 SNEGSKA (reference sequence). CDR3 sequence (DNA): TGCAGTGCTAGAGCAATGGGCGACAGGGTGGAAGAGACCCAGTACTTC. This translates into CSARAMGDRVEETQYF.

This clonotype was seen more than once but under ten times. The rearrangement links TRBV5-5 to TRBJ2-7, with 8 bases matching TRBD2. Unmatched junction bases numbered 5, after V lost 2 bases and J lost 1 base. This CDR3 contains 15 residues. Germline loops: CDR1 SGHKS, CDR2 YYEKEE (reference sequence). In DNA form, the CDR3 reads TGTGCCAGCAGCTTTTCTACTAGCGGTTCCTACGAGCAGTACGTC. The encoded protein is CASSFSTSGSYEQYV.